Shown below are 10 T cell receptor beta chains from a single sample sequenced in a study of cytomegalovirus exposure and HLA in healthy donors. 60 Vbeta and 13 Jbeta primers were used in PCR. Data came from immunoSEQ multiplex PCR; TCRdb stores just in-frame clones and leaves some out. This table holds 70,000 or so clones. Specimen: PBMCs. These receptors came from a boy aged 5-17 years in good health and CMV-seronegative.

The genes are TRBV19 and TRBJ1-2; 7 bases match TRBD1. With V trimmed by 0 bases and J by 4 bases, 5 bases remained unmatched. CDR3 length equals 15 residues. Germline V CDR1 and CDR2: LNHDA, SQIVND (reference sequence). CDR3 coding DNA: TGTGCCAGTAGTATAGACGGGGACAGAATCTATGGCTACACCTTC. Translated: CASSIDGDRIYGYTF.

The chain joins TRBV13 to TRBJ1-3; a possible D gene is TRBD1 (5 bases). The CDR3 covers 14 residues. Germline assignment: CDR1 PRHDT and CDR2 FYEKMQ (reference sequence). The V gene lost 6 bases and the J gene lost 0 bases, with 9 bases spanning the gap. The DNA of the CDR3 is TGTGCCAGCAGGGAGGGGTCCTCTGGAAACACCATATATTTT. It encodes CASREGSSGNTIYF.

The genes are TRBV7-8 and TRBJ1-6; tentative D call: TRBD1 (6 bases). Trimming left V 3 bases short and J 9 bases short, with 15 bases between. This CDR3 is 15 amino acids long. Germline V CDR1 and CDR2: SGHVS, FQNEAQ. CDR3: CASSFLTGRGSPLHF. CDR3 bases: TGTGCCAGCAGCTTCTTAACAGGGAGAGGTTCACCCCTCCACTTT.

This chain connects TRBV30 to TRBJ1-1, with D unresolved. The germline V gene has CDR1 GTSNPN and CDR2 SVGIG (reference sequence). This CDR3 region has 12 residues. Trimming removed 4 bases at V and 5 bases at J, with 11 bases between. The CDR3: CAWIPSVTEAFF. DNA of the CDR3: TGTGCCTGGATCCCCAGCGTAACTGAAGCTTTCTTT. Supplemented by reference TRBV30 and TRBJ1-1, the full variable domain reads SQTIHQWPATLVQPVGSPLSLECTVEGTSNPNLYWYRQAAGRGLQLLFYSVGIGQISSEVPQNLSASRPQDRQFILSSKKLLLSDSGFYLCAWIPSVTEAFFGQGTRLTVV.

V and J are TRBV5-4 and TRBJ2-3; D unclear. V was cut by 2 bases and J by 2 bases, with 6 bases left in between. The CDR3 extends over 13 amino acids. Germline V gene data show CDR1 as SGHNT and CDR2 as YYREEE (reference sequence). The CDR3 spells CASSLDFTDTQYF. CDR3 DNA: TGTGCCAGCAGCTTAGACTTCACAGATACGCAGTATTTT.

The V gene is TRBV4-1, the J gene TRBJ2-5, with TRBD2 matching 7 bases. Germline V gives CDR1 MGHRA, CDR2 YSYEKL. The CDR3 is 15 amino acids. Trimming took 4 bases from V and 1 from J; bases not matched to a gene: 6. The CDR3 region has the DNA TGCGCCAGCAGCCGGGAGGGGAGTCGCCAAGAGACCCAGTACTTC. It codes for CASSREGSRQETQYF.

The rearrangement joins TRBV18 to TRBJ2-5, with D tentatively TRBD2 (6 bases). Between the trimmed V and J ends, which lost 2 bases and 11 bases, there was a span of 18 bases. Germline V gene lookup returns CDR1 KGHSH and CDR2 LQKENI. The CDR3 contains 14 residues. DNA of the CDR3: TGTGCCAGCTCACCAGAGGGACTGATTCCTGAGCAGTACTTC. Encoded protein: CASSPEGLIPEQYF.

The chain is built from TRBV2 and TRBJ2-7; D remains unclear. The germline V and J ends were trimmed by 6 bases and 6 bases, with 12 bases remaining between them. Germline-derived CDR1 and CDR2 are SNHLY and FYNNEI. The CDR3 has 12 amino acids. CDR3 loop: CASRSTTFEQYF. The CDR3 DNA is TGTGCCAGCAGATCGACGACTTTCGAGCAGTACTTC.

The gene calls are TRBV7-2 and TRBJ1-3, with 7 positions matching TRBD1. J gave up 6 bases and V 4 bases, and 15 bases lay outside the gene matches. Germline V gene sequence: CDR1 SGHTA, CDR2 FQGNSA. The CDR3 is 17 residues long. CDR3 bases: TGTGCCAGCAGCTCCGCTCGACAGGGATACACTGCAAACACCATATATTTT. It is translated as CASSSARQGYTANTIYF.

The chain joins TRBV9 to TRBJ2-7, with 11 bases that match TRBD1. Germline CDR1 SGDLS, CDR2 YYNGEE. V lost 4 bases to trimming and J lost 4 bases; unmatched junction nucleotides: 13. The CDR3 is 17 amino acids. Here the CDR3 DNA reads TGTGCCAGCAGCCCCCGAGGGGGGACAGGGGGTAGGTACGAGCAGTACTTC. Its translation: CASSPRGGTGGRYEQYF.